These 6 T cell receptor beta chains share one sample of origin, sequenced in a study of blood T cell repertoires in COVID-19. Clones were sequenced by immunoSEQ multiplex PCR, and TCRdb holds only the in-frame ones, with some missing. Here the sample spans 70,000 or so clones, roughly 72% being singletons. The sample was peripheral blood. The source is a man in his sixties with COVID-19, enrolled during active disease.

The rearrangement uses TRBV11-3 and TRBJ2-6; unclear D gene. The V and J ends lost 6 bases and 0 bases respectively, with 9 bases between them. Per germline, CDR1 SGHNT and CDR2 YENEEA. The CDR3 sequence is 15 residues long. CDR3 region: CASSLQLSGANVLTF. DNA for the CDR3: TGTGCCAGCAGTCTACAGCTCTCTGGGGCCAACGTCCTGACTTTC.

This CDR3 reads CASNTGVVTGELFF. Here the CDR3 DNA reads TGCGCCAGTAACACAGGGGTTGTCACCGGGGAGCTGTTTTTT. The V call is TRBV5-1, the J call TRBJ2-2, with 7 bases that match TRBD1. This CDR3 spans 14 amino acids. From germline, CDR1 is SGHRS and CDR2 YFSETQ. V shed 8 bases and J 4 bases; nucleotides not matched to a gene: 8.

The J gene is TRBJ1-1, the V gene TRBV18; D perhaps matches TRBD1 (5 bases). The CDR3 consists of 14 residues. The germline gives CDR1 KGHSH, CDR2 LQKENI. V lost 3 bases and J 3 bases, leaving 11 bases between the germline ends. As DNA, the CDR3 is TGTGCCAGCTCACCTCAGGGTATGTACACTGAAGCTTTCTTT. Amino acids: CASSPQGMYTEAFF.

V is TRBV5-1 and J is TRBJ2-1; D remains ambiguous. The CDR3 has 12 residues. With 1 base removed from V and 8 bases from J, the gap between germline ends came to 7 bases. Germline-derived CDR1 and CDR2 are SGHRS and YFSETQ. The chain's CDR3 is CASSLSRDEQFF. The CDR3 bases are TGCGCCAGCAGCTTGAGTAGAGATGAGCAGTTCTTC.

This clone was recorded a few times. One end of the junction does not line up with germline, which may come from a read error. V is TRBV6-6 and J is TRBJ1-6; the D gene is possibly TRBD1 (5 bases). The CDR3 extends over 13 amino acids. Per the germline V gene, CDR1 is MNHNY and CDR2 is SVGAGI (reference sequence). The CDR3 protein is CASSYSGRDAGFF. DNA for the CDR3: TGTGCCAGCAGTTACTCGGGGCGGGACGCAGGCTTTTTT.

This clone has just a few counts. The CDR3 nucleotides are TGTGCCAGTAGTATCTCGACAGGGAGGAGCAATTCACCCCTCCACTTT. Its protein is CASSISTGRSNSPLHF. V is TRBV19 and J is TRBJ1-6; TRBD1 matches 7 bases. J gave up 7 bases and V 3 bases, and 9 bases lay outside the gene matches. The CDR3 has 16 residues. Per germline, CDR1 LNHDA and CDR2 SQIVND (reference sequence). Supplemented by reference TRBV19 and TRBJ1-6, the full variable domain reads DGGITQSPKYLFRKEGQNVTLSCEQNLNHDAMYWYRQDPGQGLRLIYYSQIVNDFQKGDIAEGYSVSREKKESFPLTVTSAQKNPTAFYLCASSISTGRSNSPLHFGNGTRLTVT.